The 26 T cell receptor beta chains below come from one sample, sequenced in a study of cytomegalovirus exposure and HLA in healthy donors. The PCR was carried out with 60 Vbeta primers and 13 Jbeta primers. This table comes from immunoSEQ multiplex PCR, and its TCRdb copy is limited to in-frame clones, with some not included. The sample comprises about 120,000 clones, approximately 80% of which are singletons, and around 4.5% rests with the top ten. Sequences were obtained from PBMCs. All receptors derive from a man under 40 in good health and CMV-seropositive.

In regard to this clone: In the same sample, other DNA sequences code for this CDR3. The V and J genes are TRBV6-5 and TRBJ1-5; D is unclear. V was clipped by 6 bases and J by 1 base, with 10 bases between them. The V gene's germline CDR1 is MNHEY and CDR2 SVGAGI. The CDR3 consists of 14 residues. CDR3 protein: CASSNQYSNQPQHF. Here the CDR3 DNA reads TGTGCCAGCAGCAATCAGTACAGCAATCAGCCCCAGCATTTT.

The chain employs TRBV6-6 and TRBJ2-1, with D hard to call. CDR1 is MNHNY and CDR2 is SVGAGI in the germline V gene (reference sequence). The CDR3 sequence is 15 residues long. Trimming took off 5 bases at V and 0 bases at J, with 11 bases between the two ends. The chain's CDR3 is CASSQYSSSYNEQFF. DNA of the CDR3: TGTGCCAGCAGTCAATATTCCAGCTCCTACAATGAGCAGTTCTTC.

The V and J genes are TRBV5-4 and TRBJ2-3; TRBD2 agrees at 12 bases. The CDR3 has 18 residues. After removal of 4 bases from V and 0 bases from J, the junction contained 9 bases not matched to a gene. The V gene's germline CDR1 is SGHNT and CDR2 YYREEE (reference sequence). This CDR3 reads CASSILAGGPVSTDTQYF. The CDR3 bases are TGTGCCAGCAGCATCCTAGCGGGGGGGCCGGTCAGCACAGATACGCAGTATTTT.

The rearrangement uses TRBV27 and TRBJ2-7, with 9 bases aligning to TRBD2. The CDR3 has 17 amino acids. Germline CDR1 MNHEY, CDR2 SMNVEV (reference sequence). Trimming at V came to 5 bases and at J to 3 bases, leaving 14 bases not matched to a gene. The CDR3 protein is CASSPQGPSGEHYEQYF. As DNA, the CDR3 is TGTGCCAGCAGTCCCCAGGGACCTAGCGGGGAGCACTACGAGCAGTACTTC.

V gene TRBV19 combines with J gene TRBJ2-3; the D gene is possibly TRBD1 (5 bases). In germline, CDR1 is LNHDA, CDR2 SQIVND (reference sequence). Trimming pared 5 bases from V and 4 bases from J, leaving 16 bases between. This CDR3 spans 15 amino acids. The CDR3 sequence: CASSLSAGIPDTQYF. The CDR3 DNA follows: TGTGCCAGTAGTCTCTCTGCAGGGATCCCAGATACGCAGTATTTT.

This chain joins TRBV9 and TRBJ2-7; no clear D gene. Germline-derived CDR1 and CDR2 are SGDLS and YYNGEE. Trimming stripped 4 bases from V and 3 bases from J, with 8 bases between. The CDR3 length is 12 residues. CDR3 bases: TGTGCCAGCAGCCCATCCAACTACGAGCAGTACTTC. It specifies CASSPSNYEQYF. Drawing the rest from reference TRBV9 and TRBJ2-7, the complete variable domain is DSGVTQTPKHLITATGQRVTLRCSPRSGDLSVYWYQQSLDQGLQFLIQYYNGEERAKGNILERFSAQQFPDLHSELNLSSLELGDSALYFCASSPSNYEQYFGPGTRLTVT.

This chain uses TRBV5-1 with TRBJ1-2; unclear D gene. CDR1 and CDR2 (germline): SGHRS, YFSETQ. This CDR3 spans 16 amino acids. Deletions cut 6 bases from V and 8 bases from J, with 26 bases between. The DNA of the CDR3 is TGCGCCAGCAAAGTGGGGTCTGACGGAGGATTATGGGGCTACACCTTC. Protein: CASKVGSDGGLWGYTF. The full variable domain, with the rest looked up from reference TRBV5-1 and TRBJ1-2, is KAGVTQTPRYLIKTRGQQVTLSCSPISGHRSVSWYQQTPGQGLQFLFEYFSETQRNKGNFPGRFSGRQFSNSRSEMNVSTLELGDSALYLCASKVGSDGGLWGYTFGSGTRLTVV.

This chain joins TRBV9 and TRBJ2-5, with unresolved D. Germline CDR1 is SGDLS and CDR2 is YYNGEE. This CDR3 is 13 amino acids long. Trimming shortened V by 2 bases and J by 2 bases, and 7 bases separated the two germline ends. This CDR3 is CASSVQVQETQYF. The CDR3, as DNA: TGTGCCAGCAGCGTCCAGGTACAAGAGACCCAGTACTTC.

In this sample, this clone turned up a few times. Here the CDR3 DNA reads TGTGCCAGCAGTGGGTCCGGGACAACCAACACCGGGGAGCTGTTTTTT. Protein product: CASSGSGTTNTGELFF. The chain couples TRBV2 to TRBJ2-2; perhaps TRBD1 as D (6 bases). Trimming stripped 4 bases from V and 2 bases from J, with 14 bases between. Per germline, CDR1 SNHLY and CDR2 FYNNEI. This CDR3 contains 16 residues.

CDR3 nucleotides: TGTGCCAGCAGCTGGGACTACCACGAGCAGTACTTC. This translates into CASSWDYHEQYF. The chain joins TRBV5-8 to TRBJ2-7; the match to TRBD2 covers 7 bases. CDR1 is SGHTS and CDR2 is YDEGEE in the germline V gene. Trimming cost V 3 bases and J 5 bases; bases outside gene matches: 2. The CDR3 is made up of 12 amino acids.

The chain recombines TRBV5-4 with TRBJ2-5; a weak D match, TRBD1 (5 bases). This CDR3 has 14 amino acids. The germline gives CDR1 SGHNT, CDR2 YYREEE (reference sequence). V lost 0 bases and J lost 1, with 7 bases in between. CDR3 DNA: TGTGCCAGCAGCTTGGGACAGTCCCAAGAGACCCAGTACTTC. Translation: CASSLGQSQETQYF.

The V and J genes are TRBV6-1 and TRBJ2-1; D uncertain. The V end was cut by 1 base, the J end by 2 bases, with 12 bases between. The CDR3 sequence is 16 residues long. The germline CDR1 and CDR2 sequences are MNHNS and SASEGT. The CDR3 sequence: CASSEGYGEPYNEQFF. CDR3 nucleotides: TGTGCCAGCAGTGAAGGCTACGGAGAGCCCTACAATGAGCAGTTCTTC.

CDR3 amino acids: CASSTGTSGWVDEQFF. DNA for the CDR3: TGTGCCAGCAGCACCGGGACTAGCGGGTGGGTCGATGAGCAGTTCTTC. This sequence joins TRBV9 and TRBJ2-1, with 12 bases identical to TRBD2. This CDR3 comprises 16 residues. The ends lost 4 bases at V and 8 bases at J; junction bases unmatched: 10. The germline V gene encodes CDR1 SGDLS and CDR2 YYNGEE.

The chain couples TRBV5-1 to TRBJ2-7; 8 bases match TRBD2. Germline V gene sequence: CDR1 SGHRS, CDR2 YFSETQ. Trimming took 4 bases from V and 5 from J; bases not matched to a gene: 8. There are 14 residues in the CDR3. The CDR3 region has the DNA TGCGCCAGCAGCGCCCGGCGGGAGGTCCACGAGCAGTACTTC. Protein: CASSARREVHEQYF.

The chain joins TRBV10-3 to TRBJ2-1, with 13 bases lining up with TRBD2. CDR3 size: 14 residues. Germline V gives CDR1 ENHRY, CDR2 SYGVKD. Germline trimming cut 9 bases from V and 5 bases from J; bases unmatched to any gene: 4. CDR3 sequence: CAITSGGADNEQFF. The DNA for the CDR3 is TGTGCCATAACTAGCGGGGGGGCCGACAATGAGCAGTTCTTC.

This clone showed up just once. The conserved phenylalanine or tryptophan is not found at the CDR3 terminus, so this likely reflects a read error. As DNA, the CDR3 is TGTGCCAGCAGCAGAGGGGGCACGTATGGCTACACCCTC. Protein: CASSRGGTYGYTL. The chain recombines TRBV7-9 with TRBJ1-2; 7 nucleotides match TRBD1. The germline V gene encodes CDR1 SEHNR and CDR2 FQNEAQ (reference sequence). Unmatched junction bases numbered 5, after V lost 5 bases and J lost 5 bases. This CDR3 contains 13 residues.

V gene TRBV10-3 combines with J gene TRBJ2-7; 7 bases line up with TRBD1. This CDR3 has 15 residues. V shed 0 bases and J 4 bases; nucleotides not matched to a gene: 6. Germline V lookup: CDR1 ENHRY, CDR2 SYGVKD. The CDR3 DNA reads TGTGCCATCAGTGAGTCCCACAGGGGAGTGTACGAGCAGTACTTC. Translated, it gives CAISESHRGVYEQYF.

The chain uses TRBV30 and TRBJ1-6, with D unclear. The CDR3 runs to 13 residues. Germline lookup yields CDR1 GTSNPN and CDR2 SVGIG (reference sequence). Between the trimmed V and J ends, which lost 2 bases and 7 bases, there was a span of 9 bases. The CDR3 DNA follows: TGTGCCTGGAGTACTAAAGGAAATTCACCCCTCCACTTT. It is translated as CAWSTKGNSPLHF.

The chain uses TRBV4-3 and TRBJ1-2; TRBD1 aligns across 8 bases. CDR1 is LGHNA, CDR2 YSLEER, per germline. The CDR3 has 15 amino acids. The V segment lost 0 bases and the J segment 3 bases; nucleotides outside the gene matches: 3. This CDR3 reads CASSQDPGGDYGYTF. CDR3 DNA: TGCGCCAGCAGCCAAGACCCAGGGGGCGACTATGGCTACACCTTC.

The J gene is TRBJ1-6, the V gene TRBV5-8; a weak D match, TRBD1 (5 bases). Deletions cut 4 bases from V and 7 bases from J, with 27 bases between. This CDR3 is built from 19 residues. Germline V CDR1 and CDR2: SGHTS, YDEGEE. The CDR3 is CASSPKWGVRRGGNSPLHF. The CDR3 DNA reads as TGTGCCAGCAGCCCCAAGTGGGGCGTTCGCCGCGGGGGGAATTCACCCCTCCACTTT.

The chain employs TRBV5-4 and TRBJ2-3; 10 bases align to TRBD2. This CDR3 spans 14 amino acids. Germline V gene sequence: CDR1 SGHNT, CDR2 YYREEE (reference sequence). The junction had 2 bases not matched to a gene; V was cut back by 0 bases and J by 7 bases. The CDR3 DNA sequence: TGTGCCAGCAGCTTGGGGACTAGCGGTTATACGCAGTATTTT. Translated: CASSLGTSGYTQYF.

The CDR3 loop is CASSQRGGSNQPQHF. CDR3 coding DNA: TGCGCCAGCAGCCAACGCGGGGGTAGCAATCAGCCCCAGCATTTT. V and J are TRBV4-1 and TRBJ1-5; D may be TRBD1 (5 bases). Germline values: CDR1 MGHRA, CDR2 YSYEKL. The CDR3 is made up of 15 amino acids. V gave up 2 bases and J gave up 0 bases, with 8 bases separating them.

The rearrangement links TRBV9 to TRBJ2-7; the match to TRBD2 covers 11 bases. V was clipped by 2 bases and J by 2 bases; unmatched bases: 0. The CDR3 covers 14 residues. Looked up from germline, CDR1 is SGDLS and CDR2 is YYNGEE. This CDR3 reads CASSVTSGTYEQYF. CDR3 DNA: TGTGCCAGCAGCGTGACTAGCGGGACCTACGAGCAGTACTTC.

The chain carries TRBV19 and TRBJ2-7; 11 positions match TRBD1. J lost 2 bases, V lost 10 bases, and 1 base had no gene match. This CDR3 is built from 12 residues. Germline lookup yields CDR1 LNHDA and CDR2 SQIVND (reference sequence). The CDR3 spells CATGQGAYEQYF. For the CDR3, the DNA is TGTGCCACGGGACAGGGGGCCTACGAGCAGTACTTC.

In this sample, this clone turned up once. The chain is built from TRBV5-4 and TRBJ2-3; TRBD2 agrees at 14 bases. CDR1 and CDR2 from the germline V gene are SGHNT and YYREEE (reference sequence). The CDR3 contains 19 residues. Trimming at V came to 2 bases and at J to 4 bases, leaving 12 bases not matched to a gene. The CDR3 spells CASSFSPGLAGENADTQYF. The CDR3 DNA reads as TGTGCCAGCAGCTTTTCTCCGGGACTAGCGGGAGAGAATGCAGATACGCAGTATTTT.

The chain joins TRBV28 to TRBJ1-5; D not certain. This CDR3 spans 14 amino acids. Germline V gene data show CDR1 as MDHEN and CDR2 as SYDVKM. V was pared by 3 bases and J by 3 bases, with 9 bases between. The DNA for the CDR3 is TGTGCCAGCAGTTTCGGCGGTTACAATCAGCCCCAGCATTTT. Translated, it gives CASSFGGYNQPQHF. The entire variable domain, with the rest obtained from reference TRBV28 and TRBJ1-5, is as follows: DVKVTQSSRYLVKRTGEKVFLECVQDMDHENMFWYRQDPGLGLRLIYFSYDVKMKEKGDIPEGYSVSREKKERFSLILESASTNQTSMYLCASSFGGYNQPQHFGDGTRLSIL.